The 5 T cell receptor beta chains below come from one sample, sequenced in a study of T cell responses to AZD1222 COVID-19 vaccine. Libraries were prepared by immunoSEQ multiplex PCR; TCRdb keeps only in-frame clonotypes and omits some of them. Among about 110,000 clones, around 82% were seen once, and the ten largest hold 4% to 5%. The starting material was peripheral blood, obtained on day 0 of AZD1222 vaccination. Receptors were obtained from an adult in good health.

V and J are TRBV5-1 and TRBJ2-2, with D possibly being TRBD1 or TRBD2 (6 bases each). Germline CDR1 SGHRS, CDR2 YFSETQ. The V end was cut by 4 bases, the J end by 2 bases, with 9 bases between. The CDR3 is made up of 14 amino acids. The chain's CDR3 is CASSKGGNTGELFF. CDR3 bases: TGCGCCAGCAGCAAGGGGGGTAACACCGGGGAGCTGTTTTTT.

The rearrangement uses TRBV7-9 and TRBJ1-1; 9 positions agree with TRBD1. Germline CDR1 SEHNR, CDR2 FQNEAQ (reference sequence). The CDR3 extends over 13 amino acids. The ends lost 5 bases at V and 13 bases at J; junction bases unmatched: 11. The CDR3 loop is CASSLGQGQGGFF. The DNA of the CDR3 is TGTGCCAGCAGCCTGGGACAGGGTCAAGGGGGTTTCTTT. Complete variable domain (other parts from reference TRBV7-9 and TRBJ1-1): DTGVSQNPRHKITKRGQNVTFRCDPISEHNRLYWYRQTLGQGPEFLTYFQNEAQLEKSRLLSDRFSAERPKGSFSTLEIQRTEQGDSAMYLCASSLGQGQGGFFGQGTRLTVV.

The chain combines TRBV5-1 with TRBJ1-1; D remains unclear. The germline V and J ends were trimmed by 0 bases and 2 bases, with 5 bases remaining between them. Germline loops: CDR1 SGHRS, CDR2 YFSETQ. The CDR3 sequence is 13 residues long. CDR3 nucleotides: TGCGCCAGCAGCTTGGGAGGTAACACTGAAGCTTTCTTT. This sequence encodes CASSLGGNTEAFF.

The count of this clone is one. This chain connects TRBV24-1 to TRBJ2-2; 8 positions agree with TRBD2. Germline V gene sequence: CDR1 KGHDR, CDR2 SFDVKD. There are 17 residues in the CDR3. V shed 6 bases, J shed 2 bases, and the junction held 10 bases outside the gene matches. For the CDR3, the DNA is TGTGCCACCAGTACTTGGACCGGGACTAGTAACACCGGGGAGCTGTTTTTT. Its protein product is CATSTWTGTSNTGELFF.

This clone was recorded once. J is TRBJ2-7 and V is TRBV5-1; D unresolved. With 1 base removed from V and 0 bases from J, the gap between germline ends came to 8 bases. There are 14 residues in the CDR3. Germline CDR1 and CDR2: SGHRS and YFSETQ. In DNA form, the CDR3 reads TGCGCCAGCAGCTTGCACCCGAGCTCCTACGAGCAGTACTTC. Amino acid sequence: CASSLHPSSYEQYF. Drawing the rest from reference TRBV5-1 and TRBJ2-7, the complete variable domain is KAGVTQTPRYLIKTRGQQVTLSCSPISGHRSVSWYQQTPGQGLQFLFEYFSETQRNKGNFPGRFSGRQFSNSRSEMNVSTLELGDSALYLCASSLHPSSYEQYFGPGTRLTVT.